This TCR beta chain was sequenced in a study of blood T cell repertoires in COVID-19. Overall study context: From T cells, B-cell-depleted T cells, or PBMCs came the material, which was cDNA or gDNA.

The V segment lost 0 bases and the J segment 0 bases; nucleotides outside the gene matches: 10. The CDR3 consists of 19 residues. Germline CDR1 SGDLS, CDR2 YYNGEE. As handled by the study authors: Cell counts per sample came from amplifying reference gene primers. Measured with immunoSEQ multiplex PCR; TCRdb has only the in-frame clones, and not every one. That table is the source of V, J and clone size, and D and trimming were worked out from the DNA. The sample contains about 190,000 clones, roughly 77% of which appear only once. In its sample, this clone was seen a few times. Recruitment covered 20 to 25 US areas and drew participants whose ages spanned roughly 18 to 90 years. Clinical history reported by participants formed the basis on which cohorts were assigned.

The sequence came from a woman aged 50 to 60 with acute COVID-19. The chain carries TRBV9 and TRBJ1-4, with 8 bases identical to TRBD1. The sample was PBMCs or T cells enriched from blood (not recorded which). The CDR3 loop reads CASSVGDRSFIATNEKLFF. The DNA for the CDR3 is TGTGCCAGCAGCGTAGGGGACAGGAGTTTTATTGCAACTAATGAAAAACTGTTTTTT.